This T cell receptor beta chain originates from a study of CD8 T cells in Susac syndrome. Study-level points and caveats: As the study acknowledged, the number of individuals in its TCR sequencing and HLA analysis was relatively small.

The authors sequenced TCR beta from blood CD8+ and CD4+ T cells. Purification of the CD8+ and CD4+ T cells relied on negative isolation, and TEMRA cells underwent FACS enrichment. This clonotype was counted a single time. What it binds is unknown. The length of the CDR3 is 13 residues. Deletions cut 2 bases from V and 4 bases from J, with 9 bases between. Germline-derived CDR1 and CDR2 are MNHEY and SMNVEV (reference sequence). Reverse transcription of about 0.5 to 1 ug RNA was carried out with random hexamers. Multiplex immunoSEQ PCR targeted 54 Vbeta and 13 Jbeta TCR beta segments. TCRdb re-called the immunoSEQ multiplex PCR reads with MiXCR, one entry per CDR3 protein. This sample has about 200,000 distinct CDR3 sequences, with 85% to 95% found just once.

The sample was CD4+ T cells from PBMCs. The receptor comes from a human donor in good health. The V gene is TRBV27, the J gene TRBJ2-7; D is undetermined. The CDR3 loop reads CASSLGPEYEQYV. CDR3 nucleotide sequence: TGTGCCAGCAGTTTAGGCCCAGAGTACGAGCAGTACGTC.